The source of this TCR beta chain is a study of T cell responses to AZD1222 COVID-19 vaccine. Study results and limitations: Regions left unmutated in variants are reportedly the target of nearly half of spike-specific TCRs.

As to this clone: The antigen is unknown.

Here immunoSEQ multiplex PCR was the method, and the copy in TCRdb shows in-frame clones only, minus some. The profile shows approximately 180,000 clones, 70% to 90% of them singletons. Germline V gene sequence: CDR1 ENHRY, CDR2 SYGVKD. V lost 10 bases to trimming and J lost 2 bases; unmatched junction nucleotides: 18. The length of the CDR3 is 19 residues. Sequencing used peripheral blood, obtained on day 0 of AZD1222 vaccination. The clonotype was recovered from an adult in good health. The gene calls are TRBV10-3 and TRBJ2-7; 15 bases fit TRBD2. The chain's CDR3 is CATGGVAGTSGGTPYEQYF. CDR3 in DNA: TGTGCCACCGGGGGCGTCGCCGGGACTAGCGGGGGGACCCCCTACGAGCAGTACTTC.